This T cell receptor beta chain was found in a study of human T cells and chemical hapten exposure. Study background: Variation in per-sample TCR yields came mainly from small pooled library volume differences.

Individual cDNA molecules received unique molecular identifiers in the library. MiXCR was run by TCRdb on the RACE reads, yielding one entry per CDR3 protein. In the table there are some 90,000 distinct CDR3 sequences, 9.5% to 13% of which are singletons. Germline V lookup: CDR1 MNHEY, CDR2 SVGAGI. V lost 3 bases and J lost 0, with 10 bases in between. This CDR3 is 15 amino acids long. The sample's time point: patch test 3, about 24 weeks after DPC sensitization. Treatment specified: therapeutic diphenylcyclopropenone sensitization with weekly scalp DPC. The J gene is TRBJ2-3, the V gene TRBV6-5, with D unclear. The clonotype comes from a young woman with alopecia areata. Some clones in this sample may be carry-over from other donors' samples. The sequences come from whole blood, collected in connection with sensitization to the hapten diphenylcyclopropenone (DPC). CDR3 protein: CASSYAGFSTDTQYF. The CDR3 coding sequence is TGTGCCAGCAGTTATGCAGGATTCAGCACAGATACGCAGTATTTT.